The present entry profiles one T cell receptor (beta chain) with its context. The data were taken from a study of blood T cell repertoires in COVID-19. Data came from immunoSEQ multiplex PCR; TCRdb stores just in-frame clones and leaves some out. The sample shows 170,000 or so clones, around four fifths of them seen only once. The CDR3 covers 15 residues. The germline gives CDR1 SGHTA, CDR2 FQGTGA. Trimming shortened V by 4 bases and J by 4 bases, and 15 bases separated the two germline ends. This receptor was identified in a man between 65 and 85 years old with active or convalescent COVID-19. The rearrangement uses TRBV7-3 and TRBJ2-3, with D maybe TRBD2 (6 bases). Sequenced: peripheral blood. The DNA for the CDR3 is TGTGCCAGCAGCTCCGAGGACTATCCTGCAGATACGCAGTATTTT. Translating it yields CASSSEDYPADTQYF.